This TCR beta chain appears in the sequencing data of a study of response to subunit inactivated influenza vaccine. This clonotype showed up many times. Its antigen is currently unknown. Study results and caveats: The authors offered the suggestion that each seasonal influenza vaccination recruits few new T cells.

TCRdb processed the RT-PCR reads anew with MiXCR; each CDR3 protein has one entry. The sample has roughly 650,000 distinct CDR3 sequences, about 15% seen once. The ends were cut back, 5 bases at V and 2 bases at J, with 9 bases in the middle. CDR1 and CDR2 from the germline V gene are KGHSH and LQKENI. This CDR3 has 13 residues. The TCR sequence derives from a man aged 45 to 65 who received an inactivated influenza vaccine. The V gene is TRBV18, the J gene TRBJ2-5; tentative D call: TRBD2 (6 bases). The material was PBMCs from blood, obtained 14 days before vaccination. The CDR3 DNA reads as TGTGCCAGCTCAAAGGGACTTCAAGAGACCCAGTACTTC. Its protein product is CASSKGLQETQYF.